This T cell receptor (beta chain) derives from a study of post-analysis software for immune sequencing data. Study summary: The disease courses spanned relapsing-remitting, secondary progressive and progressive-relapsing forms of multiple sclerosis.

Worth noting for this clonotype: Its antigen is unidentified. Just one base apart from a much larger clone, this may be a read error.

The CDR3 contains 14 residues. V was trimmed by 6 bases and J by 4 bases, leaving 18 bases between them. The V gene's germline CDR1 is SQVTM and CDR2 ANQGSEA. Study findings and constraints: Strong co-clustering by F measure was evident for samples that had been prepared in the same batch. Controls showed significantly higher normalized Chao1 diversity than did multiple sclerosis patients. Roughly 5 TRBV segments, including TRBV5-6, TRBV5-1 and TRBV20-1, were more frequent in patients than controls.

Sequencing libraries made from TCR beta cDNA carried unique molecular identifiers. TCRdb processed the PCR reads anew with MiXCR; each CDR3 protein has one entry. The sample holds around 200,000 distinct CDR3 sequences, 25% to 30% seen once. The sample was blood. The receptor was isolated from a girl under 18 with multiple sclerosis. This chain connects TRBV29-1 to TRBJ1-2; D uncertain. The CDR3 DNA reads TGCAGCGTCCCGGTCGAAGGGATTAGCTATGGCTACACCTTC. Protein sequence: CSVPVEGISYGYTF.